Given below is one T cell receptor beta chain in context. This CDR3 region has 15 residues. CDR1 is LGHNA, CDR2 YNFKEQ, per germline. V lost 2 bases and J 8 bases, leaving 18 bases between the germline ends. This sample was taken from a study of cytomegalovirus exposure and HLA in healthy donors. 13 Jbeta primers and 60 Vbeta primers were used for the PCR. Sequencing used immunoSEQ multiplex PCR; TCRdb keeps in-frame clones, though not all of them. The top ten clones hold 2.5% to 4% of a sample with 130,000 or so clones, about 75% of them seen once. The sequence derives from a man in his forties in good health and CMV-seronegative. The specimen sequenced was PBMCs. The chain links TRBV4-2 to TRBJ1-1; D remains unclear. DNA for the CDR3: TGTGCCAGCAGCCAAAGAATTCTAGAGATAACCGAAGCTTTCTTT. It encodes CASSQRILEITEAFF.